This T cell receptor beta chain was recovered during a study of T cell responses to AZD1222 COVID-19 vaccine. Study overall: Second-dose recipients at about 4 or about 12 weeks were treated as one pooled group.

In the case of this clone: Its antigen remains unknown.

The CDR3 has 14 residues. Germline CDR1 reads MNHEY; CDR2 reads SMNVEV (reference sequence). V dropped 5 bases and J dropped 2; count of bases not matched to a gene: 2. Assay used: immunoSEQ multiplex PCR; TCRdb lists only in-frame clones, some missing. The sample holds roughly 100,000 clones, more than 90% seen once. Study conclusions and caveats: Just six people given AZD1222 tested seropositive at baseline. Females made up more of the donors, who were largely white British, and clonal diversity may have come out too low. Of spike-specific TCRs, nearly half reportedly target regions left unmutated in variants.

The sample was peripheral blood, taken on day 0 of AZD1222 vaccination. The TCR sequence derives from an adult in good health. The chain recombines TRBV27 with TRBJ1-5; 8 nucleotides align to TRBD1. The CDR3 bases are TGTGCCAGCAGTACACAGGGGGGCAATCAGCCCCAGCATTTT. Translating it yields CASSTQGGNQPQHF.